This T cell receptor (beta chain) stems from a study of CD8 T cells in ankylosing spondylitis. Comments on this clonotype: Its matching antigen is unknown.

General observations from the study: Clones linked to the disease showed a CD8+ phenotype. They occurred at relatively low frequencies in peripheral blood. There were earlier reports of some motif variants in reactive arthritis synovial fluid and blood. What appeared characteristic of ankylosing spondylitis blood was a TCR beta motif of seven to nine highly homologous variants.

V was shortened by 0 bases and J by 2 bases, with 18 bases between the two germline ends. This CDR3 region has 17 residues. Germline values: CDR1 SGHRS, CDR2 YFSETQ. In making TCR beta libraries, quantitative 5'-RACE with molecular barcodes was used. TCRdb analysed the 5' RACE reads with MiXCR anew, one entry per CDR3 protein. The sample carries 200,000 to 250,000 distinct CDR3 sequences, 15% to 20% recorded once. V is TRBV5-1 and J is TRBJ2-7; D uncertain. The specimen was blood, either unsorted or a sorted T cell fraction (not recorded which). The clonotype comes from a male donor with ankylosing spondylitis. For the CDR3, the DNA is TGCGCCAGCAGCTTGGAATCTCCCCTCCTCGGTGCCTACGAGCAGTACTTC. Translation gives CASSLESPLLGAYEQYF.